The T cell receptor (beta chain) under discussion was sequenced for a study of monozygotic twins with inflammatory bowel disease. Regarding the study as a whole: Patients received differing immunosuppressive treatments, which may have added variability to their repertoires. No distinction between different T cell subtypes was possible.

A remark on this clonotype: The antigen is undetermined.

From the 5' RACE reads, TCRdb lists one entry per CDR3 protein and no DNA. Its listing shows just over 300,000 distinct CDR3 sequences. CDR3 size: 12 residues. Germline V gene sequence: CDR1 MNHEY, CDR2 SMNVEV (reference sequence). The TCR comes from a human donor with ulcerative colitis or Crohn's disease, or a healthy co-twin of an affected twin (not recorded which). V usage is TRBV27 and J usage is TRBJ2-1. The sequencing input was blood. The CDR3 here is CASSFQVGEQFF.